The source of this T cell receptor beta chain is a study of blood T cell repertoires in COVID-19. Study overall: Sites across the United States, Italy and Spain contributed samples from acute and convalescent COVID-19. In each case, the material was cDNA or gDNA derived from T cells, B-cell-depleted T cells, or PBMCs.

This table comes from immunoSEQ multiplex PCR, and its TCRdb copy is limited to in-frame clones, with some not included. This sample has 35,000 to 45,000 clones, with roughly 86% found just once. Per germline, CDR1 GTSNPN and CDR2 SVGIG (reference sequence). J lost 8 bases, V lost 3 bases, and 7 bases had no gene match. The CDR3 length is 13 residues. Material: peripheral blood. The genes are TRBV30 and TRBJ1-2; TRBD1 aligns across 9 bases. This sequence was found in a man in his 70s with acute or convalescent COVID-19. The CDR3 here is CAWSQQGARGYTF. CDR3 sequence (DNA): TGTGCCTGGAGCCAACAGGGGGCGAGAGGCTACACCTTC.